The rows below give T cell receptor beta chains drawn from one sample of a study of human T cells and chemical hapten exposure. TCRdb recomputed calls from the RACE reads with MiXCR, one row per CDR3 protein. The sample includes some 91,000 distinct CDR3 sequences, around 12% seen only once; the top ten take approximately 2%. This specimen consisted of whole blood, obtained in connection with sensitization to the hapten diphenylcyclopropenone (DPC). These receptor sequences come from a woman aged 40 to 50 with alopecia areata. Some clones in this sample may be carry-over from other donors' samples. CDR3s include the opening cysteine and the closing phenylalanine or tryptophan. A D gene is named only where the DNA matches it firmly. Expanded clones are given a class, and other clones once, few, many or no size at all.

d_gene	abundance	j_gene	v_gene	CDR3aa
NA	few	TRBJ2-7	TRBV7-8	CASSLDHGRDEQYF
NA	NA	TRBJ1-1	TRBV29-1	CSVERVRFSGGESNTEAFF
TRBD1	many	TRBJ2-1	TRBV12-3/TRBV12-4	CASSLPGTVYNEQFF
TRBD2	NA	TRBJ2-5	TRBV29-1	CSSSFGEGETQYF
TRBD2	NA	TRBJ2-1	TRBV5-4	CASSPTSGRAYNEQFF
TRBD2	NA	TRBJ2-7	TRBV6-2/TRBV6-3	CASSTGTSGRYEQYF
NA	few	TRBJ2-2	TRBV7-6	CASSLIGGNTGELFF
NA	few	TRBJ2-3	TRBV18	CASSPKHQATDTQYF
TRBD2	few	TRBJ2-1	TRBV4-2	CASSQDLGLAGGGSGYNEQFF
TRBD1	NA	TRBJ1-2	TRBV28	CASSPGTVLIYGYTF
TRBD2	few	TRBJ2-3	TRBV4-3	CASSQELAADTQYF
TRBD2	NA	TRBJ2-3	TRBV7-2	CASSLDSAGGQYF
TRBD1	few	TRBJ2-7	TRBV28	CASIEDREPYEQYF
NA	few	TRBJ1-3	TRBV5-6	CASSLRAPGNTIYF
TRBD2	NA	TRBJ2-1	TRBV11-2	CASSLTSGTEQFF
TRBD2	few	TRBJ2-1	TRBV7-6	CASSLDVAGGPRNEQFF
TRBD1	few	TRBJ1-1	TRBV28	CASSSYRGRRAEAFF
TRBD1	few	TRBJ2-1	TRBV28	CASRPRGQGLGEQFF
TRBD2	many	TRBJ2-1	TRBV7-9	CASRGRGRPGNEQFF
TRBD2	few	TRBJ2-3	TRBV7-2	CASSIREGRIDTQYF
TRBD1	few	TRBJ1-4	TRBV6-5	CASSRLQGAREKLFF
NA	NA	TRBJ2-3	TRBV20-1	CSASLRSDTQYF
TRBD2	few	TRBJ2-7	TRBV6-5	CASTRPLAGGIYEQYF
TRBD2	few	TRBJ2-3	TRBV9	CASRAPGLAGGSTDTQYF
NA	NA	TRBJ1-1	TRBV21-1	CASSKENSINTEAFF
TRBD1	NA	TRBJ1-1	TRBV7-2	CASSPRNKGAGAEAFF
TRBD1	many	TRBJ2-3	TRBV9	CASSTQGARGTDTQYF
NA	NA	TRBJ1-6	TRBV4-1	CASSSPYSPLHF
NA	few	TRBJ2-6	TRBV5-5	CASSIRPSGANVLTF
TRBD2	few	TRBJ2-5	TRBV4-3	CASSPSGREETQYF
TRBD1	NA	TRBJ2-1	TRBV3-1	CASSLRDRGYNEQFF
NA	many	TRBJ1-1	TRBV20-1	CSAPKPGSNTEAFF
NA	few	TRBJ2-5	TRBV5-5	CASSLGFEETQYF
NA	NA	TRBJ2-7	TRBV20-1	CSASLNYEQYF
NA	few	TRBJ1-1	TRBV6-5	CASSYSIWGSEAFF
TRBD1	many	TRBJ2-7	TRBV7-6	CASSLGGDRAHEQYF
NA	many	TRBJ1-1	TRBV4-1	CASSQVGRAFF
NA	NA	TRBJ2-5	TRBV2	CASSEANRAQTQYF
TRBD1	many	TRBJ2-5	TRBV29-1	CSVEDPGTGESSQETQYF
NA	NA	TRBJ2-1	TRBV10-3	CATRLDPSSYNEQFF
NA	few	TRBJ2-1	TRBV6-5	CASSYMNEQFF